Below, 12 T cell receptor beta chains from the same sample are listed, as sequenced in a study of glioma-infiltrating T cells after dendritic cell vaccination. Clones were read by immunoSEQ multiplex PCR, and TCRdb kept only the in-frame ones, dropping some. The top ten clones hold roughly 3.2% of a sample with approximately 82,000 clones, 70% to 90% of them seen once. Here the sequenced sample was blood, taken before dendritic cell vaccination. These TCRs come from a human donor with glioblastoma.

This chain links TRBV5-1 with TRBJ1-2; TRBD1 aligns across 7 bases. This CDR3 has 15 residues. Germline lookup yields CDR1 SGHRS and CDR2 YFSETQ. V shed 1 base, J shed 2 bases, and the junction held 5 bases outside the gene matches. CDR3 nucleotides: TGCGCCAGCAGCTTGTCAGGGGGGCGAAACTATGGCTACACCTTC. This codes for CASSLSGGRNYGYTF.

This rearrangement joins TRBV7-9 to TRBJ2-5; D is undetermined. The V gene lost 3 bases and the J gene lost 2 bases, with 13 bases spanning the gap. The CDR3 runs 15 residues. CDR1 is SEHNR, CDR2 FQNEAQ, per germline (reference sequence). DNA of the CDR3: TGTGCCAGCAGCTTCCCGGGTCGCACTCAAGAGACCCAGTACTTC. Protein product: CASSFPGRTQETQYF.

CDR3 loop: CASSYTAGQGNYGYTF. The CDR3 DNA is TGTGCCAGCAGTTACACCGCGGGACAGGGCAACTATGGCTACACCTTC. The chain couples TRBV6-5 to TRBJ1-2, with 9 bases fitting TRBD1. The ends lost 2 bases at V and 2 bases at J; junction bases unmatched: 6. CDR3 length equals 16 residues. Germline V gene data show CDR1 as MNHEY and CDR2 as SVGAGI.

The table lists this clone with a count of one. The chain couples TRBV11-3 to TRBJ1-1; D may be TRBD1 (5 bases). The CDR3 has 15 amino acids. The germline gives CDR1 SGHNT, CDR2 YENEEA. The V end lost 5 bases, the J end lost 1 base, and 14 bases lay between the germline ends. The DNA for the CDR3 is TGTGCCAGCAGCCCGGGGGGGGAAGCGAACACTGAAGCTTTCTTT. It is translated as CASSPGGEANTEAFF.

The table lists this clone with a few counts. The chain uses TRBV5-4 and TRBJ1-2; 7 bases are a match to TRBD1. After removal of 0 bases from V and 6 bases from J, the junction contained 5 bases not matched to a gene. This CDR3 spans 14 amino acids. From germline, CDR1 is SGHNT and CDR2 YYREEE (reference sequence). The CDR3 DNA is TGTGCCAGCAGCTTGGCCGTGAGGGGGCATGGCTACACCTTC. Translated, it gives CASSLAVRGHGYTF.

The chain uses TRBV6-5 and TRBJ1-1; D is uncertain. Germline V CDR1 and CDR2: MNHEY, SVGAGI. There are 13 residues in the CDR3. Trimming took 6 bases from V and 6 from J, leaving 14 bases between them. In nucleotides, the CDR3 is TGTGCCAGCAGCCCTACTTGGGCCGCTGAAGCTTTCTTT. Translating gives CASSPTWAAEAFF.

V gene TRBV5-1 combines with J gene TRBJ1-3, with 8 bases identical to TRBD1. CDR1 and CDR2 from the germline V gene are SGHRS and YFSETQ. The CDR3 has 15 residues. V trimming: 0 bases; J trimming: 4 bases; junction bases outside the gene matches: 3. The CDR3 bases are TGCGCCAGCAGCTTGGCAGGGGGCCAGGGAAACACCATATATTTT. It translates to CASSLAGGQGNTIYF.

This chain links TRBV2 with TRBJ1-5, with D possibly being TRBD1 (5 bases). Looked up from germline, CDR1 is SNHLY and CDR2 is FYNNEI. The CDR3 runs to 15 residues. The V and J ends lost 0 bases and 8 bases respectively, with 14 bases between them. The CDR3 sequence is CASSEAGAENEPQHF. CDR3 bases: TGTGCCAGCAGTGAAGCTGGGGCCGAGAACGAGCCCCAGCATTTT.

The rearrangement joins TRBV9 to TRBJ2-1, with 11 positions matching TRBD2. J lost 4 bases, V lost 1 base, and 4 bases had no gene match. The CDR3 consists of 16 residues. The germline CDR1 and CDR2 sequences are SGDLS and YYNGEE. DNA of the CDR3: TGTGCCAGCAGCGTATCGGGACTAGCGGCTTACAATGAGCAGTTCTTC. This encodes CASSVSGLAAYNEQFF.

The chain joins TRBV5-1 to TRBJ2-5; TRBD2 matches 15 bases. The CDR3 contains 19 residues. The J segment lost 3 bases and the V segment lost 0 bases, leaving 9 bases of the junction unmatched. CDR1 is SGHRS, CDR2 YFSETQ, per germline. DNA of the CDR3: TGCGCCAGCAGCTTGGACCGGACTAGCGGGAGGGCCAGGGAAGAGACCCAGTACTTC. Translated: CASSLDRTSGRAREETQYF.

The genes are TRBV7-3 and TRBJ2-2, with TRBD1 as a possible D gene (5 bases). Germline V gene sequence: CDR1 SGHTA, CDR2 FQGTGA. The V end lost 0 bases, the J end lost 0 bases, and 8 bases lay between the germline ends. The CDR3 is 16 residues long. CDR3 in DNA: TGTGCCAGCAGCTTAACGGCACAGGCGAACACCGGGGAGCTGTTTTTT. Translation gives CASSLTAQANTGELFF.

The chain combines TRBV19 with TRBJ2-7; 9 nucleotides line up with TRBD1. The CDR3 spans 18 residues. V shed 2 bases, J shed 0 bases, and the junction held 11 bases outside the gene matches. Germline values: CDR1 LNHDA, CDR2 SQIVND (reference sequence). In nucleotides, the CDR3 is TGTGCCAGTAGTATATGGAGGGGACAGGGAGGGATCTCCTACGAGCAGTACTTC. It translates to CASSIWRGQGGISYEQYF.